This record covers a single TCR beta chain. The specificity of this receptor is unknown. Sequencing used a NextSeq 550. The Human TCR Profiling Kit (MiLaboratory) was used to prepare UMI-labeled 5' RACE TRB cDNA libraries. The full amount of extracted RNA was used for cDNA synthesis, and the full amount of resulting cDNA was used for PCR amplification. The libraries were made side by side, with each library going through the same number of PCR cycles. The authors' pipeline ran thus. MIGEC and MiXCR extracted about 50,000 +/- 10,000 unique UMI-labeled TRB cDNA molecules per library, requiring at least two reads per UMI. On average, each library contained about 40,000 +/- 10,000 functional in-frame TRB CDR3 nucleotide clonotypes without stop codons. After downsampling to 5000 UMI-labeled TRB molecules per sample, diversity metrics such as normalized Shannon-Wiener and Chao1 were calculated in VDJtools. Clonotype-size-weighted physicochemical properties of the central five CDR3 residues (interaction energy, strength, volume and Kidera factor 4) were computed in VDJtools. Each CDR3 protein sequence appears as one entry after TCRdb reprocessed the reads, and no DNA is included. The V and J calls follow TCRdb's processing rather than the paper's. Per the sample table, the count is some 130,000 distinct CDR3 sequences. Together, the top ten hold 0.5% to 0.7% of the sample.

For each CD8+ T cell subset, flow sorting was done in triplicate, and 300,000 to 350,000 cells per subset went directly into RLT lysis buffer. To exclude memory contaminants, naive CD8+ T cells were stringently defined as CD45RO-CCR7+CD27+CD95-. Peripheral blood mononuclear cells were isolated from buffy coats by standard density gradient centrifugation. A FACSAria III was used to flow-sort naive CD8+ T cells into CXCR3-negative and CXCR3-positive populations. An RNeasy Mini Kit was used to extract total RNA from the sorted cells. The sample originates from a study of CXCR3-negative and CXCR3-positive naive CD8 T cells (dated by TCRdb to between 2019 and 2020). Describing the broader study: Roughly 140 million TRB reads were obtained in total, roughly 1.5 +/- 0.3 million reads per library. The diversity and physicochemical repertoire analyses included some 11 donors pooled from two independent experiments. Naive subsets from about 5 donors and memory cells from 3 donors were included in the TRBV-TRBJ cluster analysis.

General conclusions and limits of the study: Comparably high repertoire diversity was found in both naive subsets, whereas much lower repertoire diversity was found in memory CD8+ T cells. Freshly isolated PBMCs were used for most assays because CXCR3 expression went down partially after cryopreservation. Because surface CD5, which is linked to self-reactivity in mice, was comparable between the naive subsets, TCR interaction strength was also inferred from the physicochemical properties of TRB CDR3s. TRB CDR3s from CXCR3-positive naive cells showed higher hydrophobicity (lower Kidera factor 4), lower energy, and higher strength and volume indices than CXCR3-negative naive cells. Similar TRBV-TRBJ usage was shown by naive CXCR3-negative and CXCR3-positive cells from the same donor, whereas distinct patterns were shown by memory cells.

Reading the germline V gene gives CDR1 MDHEN and CDR2 SYDVKM. Including the terminal cysteine and phenylalanine, the CDR3 comprises 12 residues. No DNA was logged. The receptor was derived from a human donor in good health. Some clones in this sample may be carry-over from other donors' samples. Sequenced input: naive CXCR3+ CD8+ T cells from blood. The intended sense of this specimen's cell subset or site label: CD45RO-CCR7+CD27+CD95- naive CD8+ T cells expressing CXCR3 (TNR3+). The chain links TRBV28 with TRBJ2-5. This receptor has the CDR3 CASSLTGGTQYF. Supplemented by the reference TRBV28 and TRBJ2-5 proteins around the CDR3, the complete variable domain is DVKVTQSSRYLVKRTGEKVFLECVQDMDHENMFWYRQDPGLGLRLIYFSYDVKMKEKGDIPEGYSVSREKKERFSLILESASTNQTSMYLCASSLTGGTQYFGPGTRLLVL.